Detailed here is one TCR beta chain. The antigen remains unidentified. This sample was included in a study of long-term antiretroviral therapy in people with HIV. Study results and caveats: Pre-ART expanded clones dominated the repertoire at every time point. The study lacked data on ART adherence, viral resistance or therapy changes.

Each HIV participant was treated in the United States. Version v3.0 of the immunoSEQ assay ran at survey level. Profiling relied on immunoSEQ multiplex PCR, and the TCRdb table lists in-frame clones only, not all of them. The sample includes about 27,000 clones, 82% of them seen just once. Germline assignment: CDR1 SGHNT and CDR2 YYREEE (reference sequence). The CDR3 totals 18 residues. V lost 3 bases to trimming and J lost 1 base; unmatched junction nucleotides: 16. This TCR came from a man in his late teens or twenties with HIV. The rearrangement links TRBV5-4 to TRBJ2-7; 7 bases align to TRBD1. The sample in question was unsorted PBMCs, obtained 0.8 years before starting antiretroviral therapy. Written as DNA, the CDR3 is TGTGCCAGCAGCTCGTCTGTGATGACAGGGACCTTTTCCTACGAGCAGTACTTC. This codes for CASSSSVMTGTFSYEQYF.